This T cell receptor (beta chain) was documented in a study of T cells in Graves' hyperthyroidism and ophthalmopathy. Study-wide findings and caveats: Ophthalmopathy got predicted by the model a median about six months before its onset.

This clonotype was seen repeatedly, ten times or more. Its antigen is not known. Diagnosis rested on symptoms, serum thyroxine and TRAb, thyroid ultrasound, and orbital computed tomography. Trimming cost V 0 bases and J 1 base, with 17 bases left between them. The V gene's germline CDR1 is ENHRY and CDR2 SYGVKD. The CDR3 is 18 amino acids. Amplified regions were TCR beta CDR3 sequences from RNA transcripts. The study used the HTBI primer set for a first-round RT-PCR of the TCR CDR3. TCRdb fed the multiplex PCR reads into MiXCR, producing one record per CDR3 protein. There are roughly 280,000 distinct CDR3 sequences in the sample; about a sixth occur only once, and approximately 57% lies in the top ten.

Sequenced sample: blood. J is TRBJ2-3 and V is TRBV10-3; possibly TRBD2 for D (6 bases). The TCR originated in a woman aged 55-70 years with Graves' ophthalmopathy. The CDR3 here is CAISESYFRDSRTDTQYF. CDR3 DNA sequence: TGTGCCATCAGTGAGTCCTACTTCCGGGACTCCCGCACAGATACGCAGTATTTT.